This T cell receptor (beta chain) was retrieved from a study of T cells in Graves' hyperthyroidism and ophthalmopathy. Fresh 10 ml peripheral blood yielded PBMCs. It was RNA transcripts that yielded the amplified TCR beta CDR3 regions. A first-round RT-PCR of the TCR CDR3 used the HTBI primer set. TCRdb called the multiplex PCR reads again in MiXCR, with one record for every CDR3 protein. The sample holds some 570,000 distinct CDR3 sequences, approximately 17% seen once. Study-wide findings and caveats: For ophthalmopathy, model prediction preceded onset by a median roughly 5.9 months.

This clonotype was observed many times. Its specificity is unknown. Trimming took off 0 bases at V and 6 bases at J, with 12 bases between the two ends. Germline CDR1 reads SGHTA; CDR2 reads FQGNSA. The CDR3 covers 15 residues. The receptor comes from a young woman with Graves' ophthalmopathy. The material sequenced was blood. The chain joins TRBV7-2 to TRBJ2-1; no reliable D call. DNA of the CDR3: TGTGCCAGCAGCTTAGCGCGCGCGGTAAGCAATGAGCAGTTCTTC. Translated, it gives CASSLARAVSNEQFF. The whole variable domain, remainder taken from reference TRBV7-2 and TRBJ2-1, is GAGVSQSPSNKVTEKGKDVELRCDPISGHTALYWYRQSLGQGLEFLIYFQGNSAPDKSGLPSDRFSAERTGGSVSTLTIQRTQQEDSAVYLCASSLARAVSNEQFFGPGTRLTVL.